Following are 7 T cell receptor beta chains from one sample sequenced in a study of blood T cell repertoires in COVID-19 (dated by TCRdb to about 2020). Preparation of the library involved the immunoSEQ multiplex PCR assay. TCRdb's version of the immuneACCESS table is confined to in-frame rearrangements and falls short of the full clone set. An unresolved V gene accounts for under half of the shortfall where checked; the remainder is of unknown origin. For this sample the table gives under 250,000 clones, of which 82% were detected only once. The top ten constitute 3% to 4% of the sample. The sequencing input was PBMCs or T cells enriched from blood (not recorded which). These receptors were obtained from a woman aged 55-75 years who had recovered from COVID-19.

The chain has TRBV6-5 and TRBJ2-7, with D perhaps TRBD2 (6 bases). CDR1 and CDR2 from the germline V gene are MNHEY and SVGAGI. The CDR3 consists of 15 residues. The V gene lost 0 bases and the J gene lost 2 bases, with 11 bases spanning the gap. The CDR3 loop reads CASSYSPRGTYEQYF. In nucleotides, the CDR3 is TGTGCCAGCAGTTACTCGCCGCGGGGAACCTACGAGCAGTACTTC.

This clone was observed a few times. This chain uses TRBV6-5 with TRBJ2-1; 8 bases map to TRBD1. Germline V lookup: CDR1 MNHEY, CDR2 SVGAGI. With 6 bases clipped from V and 7 bases from J, the junction kept 8 bases outside the gene matches. The CDR3 has 14 amino acids. The CDR3 is CASRTGVVGNEQFF. The CDR3 DNA reads TGTGCCAGCAGGACAGGGGTGGTTGGTAATGAGCAGTTCTTC.

The chain recombines TRBV5-1 with TRBJ1-2; 7 bases line up with TRBD1. J lost 5 bases, V lost 3 bases, and 7 bases had no gene match. The CDR3 contains 14 residues. The germline CDR1 and CDR2 sequences are SGHRS and YFSETQ. The CDR3, as DNA: TGCGCCAGCAGCTCCTCAGGGGGGAGTTATGGCTACACCTTC. This translates into CASSSSGGSYGYTF.

The chain combines TRBV2 with TRBJ2-2; perhaps TRBD2 as D (6 bases). The CDR3 consists of 16 residues. The germline V gene encodes CDR1 SNHLY and CDR2 FYNNEI. Deletions cut 5 bases from V and 4 bases from J, with 17 bases between. Written as DNA, the CDR3 is TGTGCCAGCAGTTTGACTAGTTTGCTGTCCACCGGGGAGCTGTTTTTT. It yields the protein CASSLTSLLSTGELFF.

The J gene is TRBJ2-5, the V gene TRBV5-6, with a tentative D call TRBD2 (6 bases). Germline CDR1 is SGHDT and CDR2 is YYEEEE. Trimming removed 0 bases at V and 5 bases at J, with 11 bases between. The CDR3 totals 14 residues. This chain's CDR3 is CASSLDNGGETQYF. For the CDR3, the DNA is TGTGCCAGCAGCTTGGATAACGGAGGGGAGACCCAGTACTTC.

V is TRBV2 and J is TRBJ1-5; perhaps TRBD1 as D (6 bases). Germline CDR1 and CDR2: SNHLY and FYNNEI. Trimming took off 5 bases at V and 2 bases at J, with 10 bases between the two ends. The CDR3 contains 14 residues. The CDR3 nucleotides are TGTGCCAGCAGTCGGGACATGGGCAATCAGCCCCAGCATTTT. Its translation: CASSRDMGNQPQHF.

This chain joins TRBV28 and TRBJ2-7; TRBD1 agrees at 7 bases. V lost 5 bases to trimming and J lost 4 bases; unmatched junction nucleotides: 5. CDR1 and CDR2 (germline): MDHEN, SYDVKM. The CDR3 loop spans 13 amino acids. CDR3 nucleotide sequence: TGTGCCAGCAGTGCTGGGACAGTGTACGAGCAGTACTTC. It yields the protein CASSAGTVYEQYF.